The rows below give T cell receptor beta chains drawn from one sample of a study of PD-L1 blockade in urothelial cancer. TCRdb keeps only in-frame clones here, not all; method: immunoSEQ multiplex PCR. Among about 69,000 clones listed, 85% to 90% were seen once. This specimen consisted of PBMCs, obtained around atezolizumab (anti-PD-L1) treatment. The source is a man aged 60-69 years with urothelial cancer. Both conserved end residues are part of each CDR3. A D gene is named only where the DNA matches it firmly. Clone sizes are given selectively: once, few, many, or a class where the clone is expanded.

CDR3 DNA: TGTGCCAGCAGTTACTCGATTGGCGCCTCGGGCCAGCATTTT
CDR3 protein: CASSYSIGASGQHF
V gene: TRBV6-5
clone size: -
J gene: TRBJ1-5
D gene: -

CDR3 DNA: TGTGCCAGCAGTTACTCTGCGGCCACTGAAGCTTTCTTT
CDR3 protein: CASSYSAATEAFF
V gene: TRBV6-5
clone size: -
J gene: TRBJ1-1
D gene: -

CDR3 DNA: TGTGCCATCAGGGGGACCGGGACTAGCGGGAGACGGACAGATACGCAGTATTTT
CDR3 protein: CAIRGTGTSGRRTDTQYF
V gene: TRBV10-3
clone size: -
J gene: TRBJ2-3
D gene: TRBD2

CDR3 DNA: TGTGCCAGCAGCAACCCGGGACAGGGGTTGGCTTTCTTT
CDR3 protein: CASSNPGQGLAFF
V gene: TRBV5-4
clone size: -
J gene: TRBJ1-1
D gene: TRBD1

CDR3 DNA: TGCGCCAGCAGCTTGCGGGGGGCGTGGGAGACCCAGTACTTC
CDR3 protein: CASSLRGAWETQYF
V gene: TRBV5-1
clone size: -
J gene: TRBJ2-5
D gene: -

CDR3 DNA: TGTGCCAGCAGCTTAGGGACAGGGGTCCAAGAGACCCAGTACTTC
CDR3 protein: CASSLGTGVQETQYF
V gene: TRBV7-8
clone size: -
J gene: TRBJ2-5
D gene: TRBD1

CDR3 DNA: TGTGCCTGGAACCGGGACAGGGGCAATCAGCCCCAGCATTTT
CDR3 protein: CAWNRDRGNQPQHF
V gene: TRBV30
clone size: -
J gene: TRBJ1-5
D gene: TRBD1

CDR3 DNA: TGCGCCAGCAGCAGAGAGACAGGGAACTATGGCTACACCTTC
CDR3 protein: CASSRETGNYGYTF
V gene: TRBV5-1
clone size: -
J gene: TRBJ1-2
D gene: TRBD1

CDR3 DNA: TGCGCCAGCAGCCATGAGGCGGGATACGAGCAGTACTTC
CDR3 protein: CASSHEAGYEQYF
V gene: TRBV4-3
clone size: -
J gene: TRBJ2-7
D gene: -

CDR3 DNA: TGTGCCAGCAGTTACTCGCACACCCAAGACTATGGCTACACCTTC
CDR3 protein: CASSYSHTQDYGYTF
V gene: TRBV6-5
clone size: once
J gene: TRBJ1-2
D gene: -

CDR3 DNA: TGTGCCATCAGTGGGACTGCCTACGAGCAGTACTTC
CDR3 protein: CAISGTAYEQYF
V gene: TRBV10-3
clone size: -
J gene: TRBJ2-7
D gene: -

CDR3 DNA: TGTGCCAGCAGTGGAGTAGGGGAAGGTTCCTACGAGCAGTACTTC
CDR3 protein: CASSGVGEGSYEQYF
V gene: TRBV6-4
clone size: -
J gene: TRBJ2-7
D gene: -

CDR3 DNA: TGTGCCAGCAGCTCCCGGGACAGGAGGAATGAAAAACTGTTTTTT
CDR3 protein: CASSSRDRRNEKLFF
V gene: TRBV5-6
clone size: -
J gene: TRBJ1-4
D gene: TRBD1

CDR3 DNA: TGTGCCAGCAGCTTAGTGTTGGGACAGGGCTACGAGCAGTTCTTC
CDR3 protein: CASSLVLGQGYEQFF
V gene: TRBV7-2
clone size: once
J gene: TRBJ2-1
D gene: TRBD1

CDR3 DNA: TGTGCCAGCAGCTATAGGAGTCCAGGGGGCCAAGAGACCCAGTACTTC
CDR3 protein: CASSYRSPGGQETQYF
V gene: TRBV11-2
clone size: -
J gene: TRBJ2-5
D gene: TRBD1

CDR3 DNA: TGTGCCAGCGTAGTTACCGTCTCTGGGGAGCTGTTTTTT
CDR3 protein: CASVVTVSGELFF
V gene: TRBV6-6
clone size: -
J gene: TRBJ2-2
D gene: -

CDR3 DNA: TGTGCCAGTAGTCCAGGGGGTAGGGACACCGGGGAGCTGTTTTTT
CDR3 protein: CASSPGGRDTGELFF
V gene: TRBV19
clone size: -
J gene: TRBJ2-2
D gene: TRBD1

CDR3 DNA: TGCGCCAGCAAGGGACAGGGGTTGGAGACCCAGTACTTC
CDR3 protein: CASKGQGLETQYF
V gene: TRBV5-1
clone size: once
J gene: TRBJ2-5
D gene: TRBD1

CDR3 DNA: TGTGCCAGCTCACCTCCAGGGCGAATCAATCAGCCCCAGCATTTT
CDR3 protein: CASSPPGRINQPQHF
V gene: TRBV18
clone size: -
J gene: TRBJ1-5
D gene: -

CDR3 DNA: TGTGCCAGTAGTATAGCTGCCCTGAGGGGGGCCAACGTCCTGACTTTC
CDR3 protein: CASSIAALRGANVLTF
V gene: TRBV19
clone size: -
J gene: TRBJ2-6
D gene: -

CDR3 DNA: TGTGCCTGGAGTGTACGTCGGACAGTCCAAAATTCACCCCTCCACTTT
CDR3 protein: CAWSVRRTVQNSPLHF
V gene: TRBV30
clone size: -
J gene: TRBJ1-6
D gene: -

CDR3 DNA: TGTGCCAGCAGCTTGACAGGGCAGTCCGGGGAGCTGTTTTTT
CDR3 protein: CASSLTGQSGELFF
V gene: TRBV28
clone size: -
J gene: TRBJ2-2
D gene: TRBD1

CDR3 DNA: TGTGCCAGCAGTAACAGGGCCCCTACCAAAAACATTCAGTACTTC
CDR3 protein: CASSNRAPTKNIQYF
V gene: TRBV6-4
clone size: -
J gene: TRBJ2-4
D gene: -

CDR3 DNA: TGTGCCAGCAGTGGAGGGACAGGGGGGTTCACAGATACGCAGTATTTT
CDR3 protein: CASSGGTGGFTDTQYF
V gene: TRBV6-1
clone size: -
J gene: TRBJ2-3
D gene: TRBD1

CDR3 DNA: TGTGCCAGCTCCCCCACTAGCGGGGGGGCGAAAGAGCAGTACTTC
CDR3 protein: CASSPTSGGAKEQYF
V gene: TRBV18
clone size: -
J gene: TRBJ2-7
D gene: TRBD2

CDR3 DNA: TGCGCCAGCAGCACCGGGGGGCCGGGACAGCCCCAGCATTTT
CDR3 protein: CASSTGGPGQPQHF
V gene: TRBV5-1
clone size: -
J gene: TRBJ1-5
D gene: -

CDR3 DNA: TGTGCCAGCTCACCGACTGAACAGGGAACTGAAGCTTTCTTT
CDR3 protein: CASSPTEQGTEAFF
V gene: TRBV18
clone size: -
J gene: TRBJ1-1
D gene: -

CDR3 DNA: TGTGCCAGCAGCTCGGGACAGGGCGATTATGGCTACACCTTC
CDR3 protein: CASSSGQGDYGYTF
V gene: TRBV5-6
clone size: -
J gene: TRBJ1-2
D gene: TRBD1

CDR3 DNA: TGCGCCAGCAACCAGGGGGGGAACACTGAAGCTTTCTTT
CDR3 protein: CASNQGGNTEAFF
V gene: TRBV10-1
clone size: -
J gene: TRBJ1-1
D gene: TRBD1

CDR3 DNA: TGTGCCTGGAGTGGAGTGCCTTCAAACATTCAGTACTTC
CDR3 protein: CAWSGVPSNIQYF
V gene: TRBV30
clone size: few
J gene: TRBJ2-4
D gene: -

CDR3 DNA: TGTGCCAGCAGTTCGGGACAGGGGGCTGGGGAGACCCAGTACTTC
CDR3 protein: CASSSGQGAGETQYF
V gene: TRBV6-5
clone size: -
J gene: TRBJ2-5
D gene: TRBD1

CDR3 DNA: TGTGCCAGCAGCCCCCAAGTCGGCAGGCCCAGCACTGAAGCTTTCTTT
CDR3 protein: CASSPQVGRPSTEAFF
V gene: TRBV7-8
clone size: -
J gene: TRBJ1-1
D gene: -

CDR3 DNA: TGCGCCAGCAGCCGGGCTCCAAACACCGGGGAGCTGTTTTTT
CDR3 protein: CASSRAPNTGELFF
V gene: TRBV4-3
clone size: -
J gene: TRBJ2-2
D gene: -

CDR3 DNA: TGTGCCAGCAGCTCCGGGATCCAAGAGACCCAGTACTTC
CDR3 protein: CASSSGIQETQYF
V gene: TRBV11-1
clone size: once
J gene: TRBJ2-5
D gene: -

CDR3 DNA: TGTGCCAGCAGCTTAGCCGGGACAGGAGACTACGAGCAGTACTTC
CDR3 protein: CASSLAGTGDYEQYF
V gene: TRBV7-9
clone size: -
J gene: TRBJ2-7
D gene: TRBD1

CDR3 DNA: TGTGCCAGCAGCCCTCGGGGTGGTGCTAGAGCGAGGACAGATACGCAGTATTTT
CDR3 protein: CASSPRGGARARTDTQYF
V gene: TRBV7-2
clone size: -
J gene: TRBJ2-3
D gene: -

CDR3 DNA: TGTGCCAGTAGTAGCGAGGGGAGCGGGAGATCCTACAATGAGCAGTTCTTC
CDR3 protein: CASSSEGSGRSYNEQFF
V gene: TRBV19
clone size: -
J gene: TRBJ2-1
D gene: TRBD2

CDR3 DNA: TGTGCCAGCAGTCTCCAGACAGGGGGCCACGAGCAGTACTTC
CDR3 protein: CASSLQTGGHEQYF
V gene: TRBV11-2
clone size: -
J gene: TRBJ2-7
D gene: TRBD1

CDR3 DNA: TGTGCCAGCAGTGAAGGGGGGACAGGAGTAAAGACCCAGTACTTC
CDR3 protein: CASSEGGTGVKTQYF
V gene: TRBV6-1
clone size: -
J gene: TRBJ2-5
D gene: TRBD1

CDR3 DNA: TGTGCCAGCAGCCCAGAACTAGGGACAGGGCGAAACACCATATATTTT
CDR3 protein: CASSPELGTGRNTIYF
V gene: TRBV4-2
clone size: -
J gene: TRBJ1-3
D gene: TRBD1

CDR3 DNA: TGTGCCAGCAGTTCCCCCTTCTCGGGAGGATGGTCCTACGAGCAGTACTTC
CDR3 protein: CASSSPFSGGWSYEQYF
V gene: TRBV28
clone size: -
J gene: TRBJ2-7
D gene: TRBD2

CDR3 DNA: TGTGCCAGCAGCCAAGAATTATCCGGGGTAACAAGCACAGATACGCAGTATTTT
CDR3 protein: CASSQELSGVTSTDTQYF
V gene: TRBV14
clone size: -
J gene: TRBJ2-3
D gene: -